A single sample gave rise to the 31 T cell receptor beta chains below, sequenced in a study of CD4+ T cells in melanoma. The data were produced by immunoSEQ multiplex PCR, yet TCRdb's version contains in-frame clones alone and is incomplete. The table lists roughly 54,000 clones, about 88% of them singletons. Material: peripheral blood. The receptors come from a human donor with melanoma.

The chain links TRBV13 to TRBJ2-1; D uncertain. The CDR3 contains 13 residues. V gave up 1 base and J gave up 5 bases, with 6 bases separating them. Per the germline V gene, CDR1 is PRHDT and CDR2 is FYEKMQ (reference sequence). The CDR3 DNA sequence: TGTGCCAGCAGCTTAGTGCGACACAATGAGCAGTTCTTC. It codes for CASSLVRHNEQFF.

The rearrangement uses TRBV7-8 and TRBJ1-1; perhaps TRBD1 as D (6 bases). From germline, CDR1 is SGHVS and CDR2 FQNEAQ. This CDR3 has 19 amino acids. Deletions cut 8 bases from V and 0 bases from J, with 28 bases between. DNA of the CDR3: TGTGCCAGCGGGGGGGGCGGCGATCTACTCCTGAACCTGAACACTGAAGCTTTCTTT. It specifies CASGGGGDLLLNLNTEAFF.

J is TRBJ2-7 and V is TRBV7-9; 9 bases match TRBD1. Germline V gene sequence: CDR1 SEHNR, CDR2 FQNEAQ (reference sequence). The CDR3 spans 13 residues. V lost 5 bases and J lost 6; bases outside the gene matches: 5. CDR3 in DNA: TGTGCCAGCAGCCCCCGGGACAGGGTCGAGCAGTACTTC. Amino acids: CASSPRDRVEQYF.

This rearrangement joins TRBV18 to TRBJ1-2; 10 bases map to TRBD1. The CDR3 loop spans 15 amino acids. Losses at the gene ends were 4 bases for V and 0 bases for J; bases not matched to a gene: 2. Germline V gene lookup returns CDR1 KGHSH and CDR2 LQKENI. The CDR3 DNA reads TGTGCCAGCTCACGGGGGACAGGGGCTAACTATGGCTACACCTTC. Its translation is CASSRGTGANYGYTF.

The chain carries TRBV7-2 and TRBJ1-1; D call uncertain. The CDR3 is 15 residues long. Germline V lookup: CDR1 SGHTA, CDR2 FQGNSA. Trimming shortened V by 4 bases and J by 2 bases, and 14 bases separated the two germline ends. The CDR3: CASSWALGHNTEAFF. CDR3 DNA sequence: TGTGCCAGCAGCTGGGCCCTAGGGCACAACACTGAAGCTTTCTTT.

The rearrangement uses TRBV7-3 and TRBJ2-1, with 8 positions matching TRBD1. Trimming at V came to 5 bases and at J to 7 bases, leaving 7 bases not matched to a gene. Germline assignment: CDR1 SGHTA and CDR2 FQGTGA. The CDR3 consists of 14 residues. CDR3 region: CASSDDRGRNEQFF. In nucleotides, the CDR3 is TGTGCCAGCAGCGACGACAGGGGCAGAAATGAGCAGTTCTTC.

The V call is TRBV18, the J call TRBJ1-1; D gene ambiguous. This CDR3 has 14 residues. Trimming stripped 0 bases from V and 3 bases from J, with 8 bases between. The V gene's germline CDR1 is KGHSH and CDR2 LQKENI. CDR3 sequence: CASSPPGADTEAFF. CDR3 coding DNA: TGTGCCAGCTCACCACCAGGAGCTGACACTGAAGCTTTCTTT.

V usage is TRBV5-1 and J usage is TRBJ2-3; D call uncertain. Trimming shortened V by 4 bases and J by 2 bases, and 5 bases separated the two germline ends. Germline V gene data show CDR1 as SGHRS and CDR2 as YFSETQ. The CDR3 sequence is 12 residues long. CDR3 sequence reads: CASSLITDTQYF. Here the CDR3 DNA reads TGCGCCAGCAGCCTAATCACAGATACGCAGTATTTT. The full variable domain, its missing parts supplied by reference TRBV5-1 and TRBJ2-3, is KAGVTQTPRYLIKTRGQQVTLSCSPISGHRSVSWYQQTPGQGLQFLFEYFSETQRNKGNFPGRFSGRQFSNSRSEMNVSTLELGDSALYLCASSLITDTQYFGPGTRLTVL.

The J gene is TRBJ1-2, the V gene TRBV27, with D tentatively TRBD1 (6 bases). Germline CDR1 is MNHEY and CDR2 is SMNVEV (reference sequence). The CDR3 is 14 amino acids. V gave up 8 bases and J gave up 5 bases, with 18 bases separating them. The CDR3 bases are TGTGCCAGCTCCGGGTGGGGGGCAGAGTATGGCTACACCTTC. As protein: CASSGWGAEYGYTF.

In its sample, this clone was seen a few times. The V and J genes are TRBV28 and TRBJ1-1, with TRBD1 matching over 7 bases. The CDR3 extends over 19 amino acids. The junction had 19 bases not matched to a gene; V was cut back by 6 bases and J by 0 bases. Germline V gene lookup returns CDR1 MDHEN and CDR2 SYDVKM. Written as DNA, the CDR3 is TGTGCCAGCAGAGCCCACCCTGACAGGGCTCAGGGATTGAACACTGAAGCTTTCTTT. Amino acids: CASRAHPDRAQGLNTEAFF. The entire variable domain, with the rest obtained from reference TRBV28 and TRBJ1-1, is as follows: DVKVTQSSRYLVKRTGEKVFLECVQDMDHENMFWYRQDPGLGLRLIYFSYDVKMKEKGDIPEGYSVSREKKERFSLILESASTNQTSMYLCASRAHPDRAQGLNTEAFFGQGTRLTVV.

The J gene is TRBJ2-7, the V gene TRBV30; 8 positions agree with TRBD2. V gave up 6 bases and J gave up 3 bases; unmatched junction bases: 7. The CDR3 runs 13 residues. Germline CDR1 and CDR2: GTSNPN and SVGIG (reference sequence). CDR3 DNA: TGTGCCTGCATCCGGCGGGGGGACTACGAGCAGTACTTC. Its protein product is CACIRRGDYEQYF.

The chain employs TRBV5-1 and TRBJ1-3; no reliable D call. Trimming took 1 base from V and 0 from J, leaving 5 bases between them. The CDR3 length is 14 residues. Germline V CDR1 and CDR2: SGHRS, YFSETQ. The DNA of the CDR3 is TGCGCCAGCAGCTTGATGGACTCTGGAAACACCATATATTTT. Translating it yields CASSLMDSGNTIYF.

V usage is TRBV6-5 and J usage is TRBJ1-2; 7 bases map to TRBD1. Germline lookup yields CDR1 MNHEY and CDR2 SVGAGI. This CDR3 comprises 13 residues. With 7 bases clipped from V and 1 base from J, the junction kept 3 bases outside the gene matches. For the CDR3, the DNA is TGTGCCAGCAAACCAGGGGGTAACTATGGCTACACCTTC. Encoded protein: CASKPGGNYGYTF.

The V and J genes are TRBV19 and TRBJ1-5; D uncertain. The germline V gene encodes CDR1 LNHDA and CDR2 SQIVND (reference sequence). This CDR3 has 13 amino acids. V was cut by 4 bases and J by 5 bases, with 9 bases left in between. CDR3 sequence: CASSTQRDQPQHF. CDR3 nucleotide sequence: TGTGCCAGTAGTACCCAGAGGGATCAGCCCCAGCATTTT. Based on the CDR3 plus reference TRBV19 and TRBJ1-5, the full variable domain is DGGITQSPKYLFRKEGQNVTLSCEQNLNHDAMYWYRQDPGQGLRLIYYSQIVNDFQKGDIAEGYSVSREKKESFPLTVTSAQKNPTAFYLCASSTQRDQPQHFGDGTRLSIL.

The genes are TRBV19 and TRBJ2-1, with a tentative D call TRBD2 (7 bases). The CDR3 is 15 amino acids. CDR1 is LNHDA and CDR2 is SQIVND in the germline V gene (reference sequence). V shed 5 bases and J shed 7 bases, with 18 bases lying between them. CDR3 loop: CASSVGLKGGNEQFF. The CDR3 DNA is TGTGCCAGTAGTGTCGGACTTAAGGGGGGGAATGAGCAGTTCTTC.

The chain is built from TRBV19 and TRBJ2-2, with TRBD2 matching over 8 bases. V shed 7 bases and J 4 bases; nucleotides not matched to a gene: 14. CDR1 and CDR2 (germline): LNHDA, SQIVND (reference sequence). The CDR3 covers 17 residues. CDR3 bases: TGTGCCAGTAAGACCCCCCCGGGACTAGGGGGCACCGGGGAGCTGTTTTTT. Translation: CASKTPPGLGGTGELFF.

V is TRBV4-1 and J is TRBJ1-2; 8 bases agree with TRBD1. This CDR3 has 17 residues. Germline CDR1 is MGHRA and CDR2 is YSYEKL. The V and J ends lost 0 bases and 4 bases, in that order; junction bases with no gene match: 10. The CDR3: CASSQDPTPGGVYGYTF. The DNA of the CDR3 is TGCGCCAGCAGCCAAGACCCTACCCCAGGGGGCGTCTATGGCTACACCTTC.

The chain combines TRBV7-2 with TRBJ2-2, with D maybe TRBD2 (6 bases). Germline V gene sequence: CDR1 SGHTA, CDR2 FQGNSA. CDR3 length: 15 amino acids. V lost 9 bases and J lost 0, with 14 bases in between. CDR3 in amino acids: CASTKAGANTGELFF. CDR3 sequence (DNA): TGTGCCAGTACAAAAGCGGGCGCGAACACCGGGGAGCTGTTTTTT. Drawing the rest from reference TRBV7-2 and TRBJ2-2, the complete variable domain is GAGVSQSPSNKVTEKGKDVELRCDPISGHTALYWYRQSLGQGLEFLIYFQGNSAPDKSGLPSDRFSAERTGGSVSTLTIQRTQQEDSAVYLCASTKAGANTGELFFGEGSRLTVL.

CDR3 DNA: TGTGCCATCAGTGCTAGACTGGGACAGGGGAACACTGAAGCTTTCTTT. Its protein is CAISARLGQGNTEAFF. This chain links TRBV10-3 with TRBJ1-1, with TRBD1 matching 9 bases. The V segment lost 4 bases and the J segment 1 base; nucleotides outside the gene matches: 7. The CDR3 covers 16 residues. Germline V gene sequence: CDR1 ENHRY, CDR2 SYGVKD.

The V call is TRBV19, the J call TRBJ2-5; D is uncertain. The DNA end favors TRBJ2-7, so the J call may be wrong. CDR1 LNHDA and CDR2 SQIVND come from the germline V gene (reference sequence). This CDR3 comprises 14 residues. This chain's CDR3 is CASSRQDDSYEQYF. The DNA of the CDR3 is TGTGCCAGTAGTAGGCAGGACGATTCCTACGAGCAGTACTTC.

CDR3 in amino acids: CASSPPGGSGNTIYF. The CDR3 coding sequence is TGTGCCAGCAGCCCTCCAGGGGGCTCTGGAAACACCATATATTTT. This rearrangement joins TRBV5-4 to TRBJ1-3, with 7 bases lining up with TRBD1. J was trimmed by 0 bases and V by 4 bases; bases with no gene match: 4. Germline lookup yields CDR1 SGHNT and CDR2 YYREEE (reference sequence). This CDR3 has 15 residues.

This chain joins TRBV5-1 and TRBJ2-1; 8 bases match TRBD1. The CDR3 contains 16 residues. Germline CDR1 SGHRS, CDR2 YFSETQ. The V and J ends lost 0 bases and 4 bases, in that order; junction bases with no gene match: 6. The chain's CDR3 is CASSLATGGFYNEQFF. The CDR3 bases are TGCGCCAGCAGCTTGGCTACAGGGGGATTTTACAATGAGCAGTTCTTC.

The chain joins TRBV30 to TRBJ1-1; 9 bases are a match to TRBD1. Germline trimming cut 3 bases from V and 4 bases from J; bases unmatched to any gene: 15. This CDR3 spans 17 amino acids. Germline CDR1 GTSNPN, CDR2 SVGIG (reference sequence). CDR3 coding DNA: TGTGCCTGGAGCTCTCCGGGACAGGGTTCGTACGGCACTGAAGCTTTCTTT. Translation: CAWSSPGQGSYGTEAFF.

This clone was counted between two and nine times. The chain uses TRBV5-8 and TRBJ1-2, with D uncertain. The V and J ends lost 5 bases and 3 bases respectively, with 2 bases between them. The CDR3 sequence is 10 residues long. Germline V CDR1 and CDR2: SGHTS, YDEGEE. In nucleotides, the CDR3 is TGTGCCAGCAGAGACTATGGCTACACCTTC. Protein sequence: CASRDYGYTF.

The V call is TRBV6-1, the J call TRBJ1-5; D is uncertain. The V gene's germline CDR1 is MNHNS and CDR2 SASEGT. The CDR3 covers 14 residues. Trimming cost V 5 bases and J 4 bases, with 12 bases left between them. The CDR3 DNA reads as TGTGCCAGCAGTCATCCGGCAGGAAATCAGCCCCAGCATTTT. This translates into CASSHPAGNQPQHF.

V gene TRBV7-2 combines with J gene TRBJ2-5, with D unclear. Deletions cut 5 bases from V and 4 bases from J, with 11 bases between. The germline V gene encodes CDR1 SGHTA and CDR2 FQGNSA. The CDR3 has 13 amino acids. The CDR3 region is CASSQPPSETQYF. CDR3 bases: TGTGCCAGCAGCCAGCCCCCCTCAGAGACCCAGTACTTC.

This chain uses TRBV6-5 with TRBJ1-1; no clear D. The CDR3 loop spans 13 amino acids. Germline CDR1 and CDR2: MNHEY and SVGAGI. V lost 3 bases and J 6 bases, leaving 11 bases between the germline ends. The CDR3 nucleotides are TGTGCCAGCAGTTATCCCTCTCGGGCTGAAGCTTTCTTT. It specifies CASSYPSRAEAFF.

This clone was detected only a few times. No DNA is shown, since the ends of the CDR3 on it are uncertain; the CDR3 is the one TCRdb lists. The gene calls are TRBV2 and TRBJ1-2; TRBD1, the table's D call, lacks a check against the DNA. CDR1 is SNHLY and CDR2 is FYNNEI in the germline V gene. The CDR3 has 14 amino acids, counting both end residues. CDR3 sequence reads: CASSTSTGVYGYTF.

This chain uses TRBV9 with TRBJ1-2; TRBD1 might be the D (5 bases). Per the germline V gene, CDR1 is SGDLS and CDR2 is YYNGEE. Trimming left V 3 bases short and J 4 bases short, with 16 bases between. CDR3 length: 15 residues. The CDR3 reads CASSAGTAQSYGYTF. The DNA of the CDR3 is TGTGCCAGCAGCGCCGGGACGGCGCAGAGCTATGGCTACACCTTC.

The chain combines TRBV30 with TRBJ2-1; 13 bases agree with TRBD2. V lost 0 bases, J lost 8 bases, and 13 bases stayed unmatched. The CDR3 contains 18 residues. CDR1 GTSNPN and CDR2 SVGIG come from the germline V gene (reference sequence). The CDR3 here is CAWSVWRTSGGGGDEQFF. CDR3 nucleotides: TGTGCCTGGAGTGTGTGGAGGACTAGCGGGGGAGGCGGCGATGAGCAGTTCTTC.

The chain joins TRBV11-3 to TRBJ2-3; D perhaps matches TRBD1 (6 bases). Between the trimmed V and J ends, which lost 6 bases and 11 bases, there was a span of 21 bases. The CDR3 length is 14 residues. Germline assignment: CDR1 SGHNT and CDR2 YENEEA. CDR3 sequence: CASSPRQGSGLQYF. CDR3 bases: TGTGCCAGCAGTCCCCGGCAGGGGTCCGGGTTGCAGTATTTT.